Presented here are 14 T cell receptor beta chains from one specimen sequenced in a study of control samples from healthy donors and cancer patients. TCRdb's copy holds only in-frame clones and misses some; the assay was immunoSEQ multiplex PCR. The sample shows tens of thousands of clones, around 89% of them seen only once. Sequences were obtained from blood. The receptors derive from a woman in her seventies in good health.

V usage is TRBV5-1 and J usage is TRBJ1-2; 9 nucleotides line up with TRBD1. Germline V lookup: CDR1 SGHRS, CDR2 YFSETQ. J was trimmed by 7 bases and V by 5 bases; bases with no gene match: 9. CDR3 length: 14 amino acids. The CDR3 DNA reads TGCGCCAGCAGTCCGACCGGGACAGGGCTTGGCTACACCTTC. Translated, it gives CASSPTGTGLGYTF.

The chain joins TRBV27 to TRBJ1-1, with D uncertain. Trimming took 4 bases from V and 0 from J, leaving 15 bases between them. Germline-derived CDR1 and CDR2 are MNHEY and SMNVEV (reference sequence). The length of the CDR3 is 16 residues. This chain's CDR3 is CASSYAGVNMNTEAFF. Written as DNA, the CDR3 is TGTGCCAGCAGTTACGCCGGGGTCAACATGAACACTGAAGCTTTCTTT.

The chain joins TRBV11-2 to TRBJ1-6; unclear D gene. CDR1 and CDR2 from the germline V gene are SGHAT and FQNNGV. Trimming took off 1 base at V and 5 bases at J, with 3 bases between the two ends. The CDR3 has 13 amino acids. The CDR3 sequence: CASSLADNSPLHF. The CDR3 DNA follows: TGTGCCAGCAGCTTAGCAGATAATTCACCCCTCCACTTT.

The chain links TRBV29-1 to TRBJ2-3; 7 bases are a match to TRBD1. The V and J ends lost 7 bases and 6 bases, in that order; junction bases with no gene match: 4. Looked up from germline, CDR1 is SQVTM and CDR2 is ANQGSEA. The CDR3 is 11 amino acids. CDR3 in amino acids: CSEGQPDTQYF. The CDR3 region has the DNA TGCAGCGAGGGACAGCCCGATACGCAGTATTTT.

The rearrangement links TRBV2 to TRBJ1-1; D not certain. This CDR3 is built from 14 residues. V was clipped by 6 bases and J by 1 base, with 12 bases between them. From germline, CDR1 is SNHLY and CDR2 FYNNEI. CDR3 sequence reads: CASSPLSWNTEAFF. Here the CDR3 DNA reads TGTGCCAGCAGCCCCCTTAGCTGGAACACTGAAGCTTTCTTT.

This rearrangement joins TRBV12-3 or TRBV12-4 to TRBJ2-5; no clear D gene. The V end was cut by 2 bases, the J end by 4 bases, with 8 bases between. This CDR3 comprises 13 residues. The CDR3 loop reads CASSLSVGETQYF. CDR3 coding DNA: TGTGCCAGCAGTTTAAGCGTAGGAGAGACCCAGTACTTC.

The chain combines TRBV5-8 with TRBJ2-5, with 7 positions matching TRBD1. The CDR3 extends over 13 amino acids. J was trimmed by 5 bases and V by 4 bases; bases with no gene match: 5. Germline V gene lookup returns CDR1 SGHTS and CDR2 YDEGEE. This CDR3 is CASSQGVRETQYF. CDR3 nucleotides: TGTGCCAGCAGCCAGGGGGTAAGGGAGACCCAGTACTTC. Looking up the rest from reference TRBV5-8 and TRBJ2-5 gives the full variable domain: EAGVTQSPTHLIKTRGQQATLRCSPISGHTSVYWYQQALGLGLQFLLWYDEGEERNRGNFPPRFSGRQFPNYSSELNVNALELEDSALYLCASSQGVRETQYFGPGTRLLVL.

The chain carries TRBV5-4 and TRBJ1-2; 8 bases align to TRBD1. CDR1 is SGHNT, CDR2 YYREEE, per germline (reference sequence). V shed 4 bases and J 4 bases; nucleotides not matched to a gene: 12. The CDR3 is made up of 16 amino acids. The CDR3 loop reads CASSTGGGQGGYGYTF. The CDR3 coding sequence is TGTGCCAGCAGCACCGGCGGCGGACAGGGCGGCTATGGCTACACCTTC.

The J gene is TRBJ1-2, the V gene TRBV12-3 or TRBV12-4, with D unresolved. CDR3 length: 12 residues. Trimming shortened V by 4 bases and J by 5 bases, and 8 bases separated the two germline ends. As DNA, the CDR3 is TGTGCCAGCAGTTCCGCGGGATATGGCTACACCTTC. Translation: CASSSAGYGYTF.

The chain combines TRBV14 with TRBJ1-3; D is unresolved. Deletions cut 0 bases from V and 9 bases from J, with 12 bases between. The CDR3 is 14 residues long. Germline CDR1 SGHDN, CDR2 FVKESK. CDR3 sequence reads: CASSQDIVIGTIYF. CDR3 coding DNA: TGTGCCAGCAGCCAAGATATTGTTATTGGCACCATATATTTT. Full variable domain (missing parts from reference TRBV14 and TRBJ1-3): EAGVTQFPSHSVIEKGQTVTLRCDPISGHDNLYWYRRVMGKEIKFLLHFVKESKQDESGMPNNRFLAERTGGTYSTLKVQPAELEDSGVYFCASSQDIVIGTIYFGEGSWLTVV.

The rearrangement joins TRBV2 to TRBJ1-4, with D hard to call. Germline V gene lookup returns CDR1 SNHLY and CDR2 FYNNEI. V was clipped by 3 bases and J by 11 bases, with 13 bases between them. CDR3 length equals 13 residues. The DNA of the CDR3 is TGTGCCAGCAGTGAGGTAGGGTTGGGGAAACTGTTTTTT. Translating it yields CASSEVGLGKLFF.

V is TRBV18 and J is TRBJ1-1, with D maybe TRBD1 (6 bases). V shed 0 bases and J shed 1 base, with 18 bases lying between them. CDR1 is KGHSH and CDR2 is LQKENI in the germline V gene. This CDR3 contains 18 residues. Here the CDR3 reads CASSPPSSRGPTNTEAFF. CDR3 DNA: TGTGCCAGCTCACCACCATCCAGCAGGGGCCCCACGAACACTGAAGCTTTCTTT.

The chain couples TRBV5-1 to TRBJ1-2; 7 bases match TRBD1. The germline CDR1 and CDR2 sequences are SGHRS and YFSETQ. The J segment lost 5 bases and the V segment lost 0 bases, leaving 4 bases of the junction unmatched. The CDR3 extends over 14 amino acids. CDR3 in amino acids: CASSLGQGEYGYTF. The CDR3 DNA follows: TGCGCCAGCAGCTTGGGTCAGGGGGAGTATGGCTACACCTTC.

The chain uses TRBV7-6 and TRBJ1-3, with a possible D match to TRBD1 (6 bases). Germline V gene lookup returns CDR1 SGHVS and CDR2 FNYEAQ. Trimming took 5 bases from V and 3 from J, leaving 14 bases between them. The CDR3 is 15 amino acids. The CDR3 DNA is TGTGCCAGCAGCCCTATGACAGGTCATGGAAACACCATATATTTT. It is translated as CASSPMTGHGNTIYF.